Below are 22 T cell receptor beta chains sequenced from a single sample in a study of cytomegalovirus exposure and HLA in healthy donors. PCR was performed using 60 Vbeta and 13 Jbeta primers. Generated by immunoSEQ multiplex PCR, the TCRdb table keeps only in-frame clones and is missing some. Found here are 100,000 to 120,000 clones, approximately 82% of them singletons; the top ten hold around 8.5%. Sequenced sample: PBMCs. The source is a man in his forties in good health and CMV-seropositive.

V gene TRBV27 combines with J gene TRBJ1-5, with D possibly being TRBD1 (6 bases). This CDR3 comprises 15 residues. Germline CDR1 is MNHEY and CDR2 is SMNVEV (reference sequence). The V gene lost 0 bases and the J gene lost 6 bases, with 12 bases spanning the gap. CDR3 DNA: TGTGCCAGCAGTTTATCCGGGGGGCTGGTTCAGCCCCAGCATTTT. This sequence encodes CASSLSGGLVQPQHF.

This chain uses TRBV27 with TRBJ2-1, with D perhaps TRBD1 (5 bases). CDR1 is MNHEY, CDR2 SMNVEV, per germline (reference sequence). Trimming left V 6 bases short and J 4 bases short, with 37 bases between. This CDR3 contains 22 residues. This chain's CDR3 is CASSLQLGRGFTPPRRYNEQFF. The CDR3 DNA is TGTGCCAGCAGCCTCCAGTTGGGTAGGGGATTTACTCCCCCAAGAAGATACAATGAGCAGTTCTTC.

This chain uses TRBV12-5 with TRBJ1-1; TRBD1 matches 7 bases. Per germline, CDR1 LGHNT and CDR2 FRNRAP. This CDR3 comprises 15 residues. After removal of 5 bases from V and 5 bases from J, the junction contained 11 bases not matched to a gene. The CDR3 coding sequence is TGTGCTAGTGGTCGGACTATGGACAGGAGGACTGAAGCTTTCTTT. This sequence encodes CASGRTMDRRTEAFF.

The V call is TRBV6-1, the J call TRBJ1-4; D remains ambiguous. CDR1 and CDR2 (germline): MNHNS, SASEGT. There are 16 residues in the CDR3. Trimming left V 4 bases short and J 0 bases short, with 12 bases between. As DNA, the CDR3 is TGTGCCAGCAGTGCGAGACACCTTGCAACTAATGAAAAACTGTTTTTT. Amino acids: CASSARHLATNEKLFF.

The CDR3, as DNA: TGCGCCAGCAGGCCCGACAGGGGAAATGAAAAACTGTTTTTT. Translating gives CASRPDRGNEKLFF. The chain employs TRBV4-3 and TRBJ1-4; the match to TRBD1 covers 8 bases. This CDR3 contains 14 residues. The trim removed 6 bases at V and 5 bases at J, leaving 5 bases unmatched. The V gene's germline CDR1 is LGHNA and CDR2 YSLEER.

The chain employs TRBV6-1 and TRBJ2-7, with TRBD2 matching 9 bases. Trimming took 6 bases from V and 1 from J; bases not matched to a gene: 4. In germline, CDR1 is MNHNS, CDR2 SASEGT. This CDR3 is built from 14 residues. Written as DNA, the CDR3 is TGTGCCAGCAGCTTTACTAGCGGGTCCTACGAGCAGTACTTC. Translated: CASSFTSGSYEQYF.

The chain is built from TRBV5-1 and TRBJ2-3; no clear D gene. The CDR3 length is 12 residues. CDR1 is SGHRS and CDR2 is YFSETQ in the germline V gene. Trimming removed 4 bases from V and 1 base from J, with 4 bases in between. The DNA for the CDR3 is TGCGCCAGCAGCATCGGCACAGATACGCAGTATTTT. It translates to CASSIGTDTQYF.

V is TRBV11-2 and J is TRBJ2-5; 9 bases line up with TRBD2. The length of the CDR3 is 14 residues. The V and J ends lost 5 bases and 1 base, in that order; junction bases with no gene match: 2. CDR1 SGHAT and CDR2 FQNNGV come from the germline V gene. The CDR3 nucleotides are TGTGCCAGCAGCCGGACTAGCGCCCAAGAGACCCAGTACTTC. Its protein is CASSRTSAQETQYF. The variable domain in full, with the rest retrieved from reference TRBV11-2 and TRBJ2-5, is EAGVAQSPRYKIIEKRQSVAFWCNPISGHATLYWYQQILGQGPKLLIQFQNNGVVDDSQLPKDRFSAERLKGVDSTLKIQPAKLEDSAVYLCASSRTSAQETQYFGPGTRLLVL.

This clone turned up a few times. CDR3: CASVPSGITDTQYF. The CDR3 DNA reads TGTGCTAGTGTCCCTAGCGGGATCACAGATACGCAGTATTTT. The V and J genes are TRBV12-5 and TRBJ2-3, with 9 nucleotides matching TRBD2. The germline V gene encodes CDR1 LGHNT and CDR2 FRNRAP. J gave up 2 bases and V 7 bases, and 4 bases lay outside the gene matches. The CDR3 sequence is 14 residues long. The complete variable domain, with remaining parts taken from reference TRBV12-5 and TRBJ2-3, reads DARVTQTPRHKVTEMGQEVTMRCQPILGHNTVFWYRQTMMQGLELLAYFRNRAPLDDSGMPKDRFSAEMPDATLATLKIQPSEPRDSAVYFCASVPSGITDTQYFGPGTRLTVL.

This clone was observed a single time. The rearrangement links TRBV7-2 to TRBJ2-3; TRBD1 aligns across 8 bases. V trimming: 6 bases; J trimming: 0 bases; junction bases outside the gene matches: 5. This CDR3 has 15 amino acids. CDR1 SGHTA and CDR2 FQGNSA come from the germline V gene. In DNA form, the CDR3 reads TGTGCCAGCAGAATACAGGGGGGTAGCACAGATACGCAGTATTTT. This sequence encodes CASRIQGGSTDTQYF.

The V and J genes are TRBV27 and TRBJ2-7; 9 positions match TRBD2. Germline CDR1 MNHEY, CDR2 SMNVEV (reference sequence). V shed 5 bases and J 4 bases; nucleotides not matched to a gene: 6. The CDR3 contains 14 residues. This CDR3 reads CASSLGTSKYEQYF. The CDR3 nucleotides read TGTGCCAGCAGTCTCGGGACTAGCAAGTACGAGCAGTACTTC.

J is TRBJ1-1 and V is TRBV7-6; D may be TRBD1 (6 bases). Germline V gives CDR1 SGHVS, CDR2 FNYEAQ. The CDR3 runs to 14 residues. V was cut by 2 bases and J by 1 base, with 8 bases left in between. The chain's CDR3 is CASSLRGANTEAFF. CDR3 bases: TGTGCCAGCAGCTTACGGGGGGCGAACACTGAAGCTTTCTTT.

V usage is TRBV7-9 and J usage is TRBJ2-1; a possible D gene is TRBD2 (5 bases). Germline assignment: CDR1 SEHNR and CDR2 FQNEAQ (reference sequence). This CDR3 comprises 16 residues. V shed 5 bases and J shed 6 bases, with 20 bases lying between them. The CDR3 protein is CASSRKGPAAVNEQFF. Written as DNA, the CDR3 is TGTGCCAGCAGCCGTAAGGGCCCAGCGGCGGTCAATGAGCAGTTCTTC.

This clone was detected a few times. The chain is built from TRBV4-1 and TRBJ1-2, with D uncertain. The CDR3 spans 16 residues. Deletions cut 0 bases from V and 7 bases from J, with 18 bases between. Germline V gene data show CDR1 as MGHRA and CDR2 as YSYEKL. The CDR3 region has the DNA TGCGCCAGCAGCCAAGACTTTACCGGCAAGGGAGGTGGCTACACCTTC. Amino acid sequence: CASSQDFTGKGGGYTF.

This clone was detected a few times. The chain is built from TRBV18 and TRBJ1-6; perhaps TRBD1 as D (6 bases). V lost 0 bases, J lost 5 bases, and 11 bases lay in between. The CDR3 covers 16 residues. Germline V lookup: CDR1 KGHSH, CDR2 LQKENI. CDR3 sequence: CASSPPGAGDNSPLHF. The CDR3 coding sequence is TGTGCCAGCTCACCACCCGGAGCAGGGGATAATTCACCCCTCCACTTT.

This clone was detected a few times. The CDR3 coding sequence is TGTGCCAGTAGAACTGGACAGGGAGGTGGTCCTAATGAAAAACTGTTTTTT. It specifies CASRTGQGGGPNEKLFF. The V and J genes are TRBV19 and TRBJ1-4, with TRBD1 identical over 8 bases. CDR1 LNHDA and CDR2 SQIVND come from the germline V gene (reference sequence). The CDR3 loop spans 17 amino acids. The V segment lost 6 bases and the J segment 3 bases; nucleotides outside the gene matches: 12.

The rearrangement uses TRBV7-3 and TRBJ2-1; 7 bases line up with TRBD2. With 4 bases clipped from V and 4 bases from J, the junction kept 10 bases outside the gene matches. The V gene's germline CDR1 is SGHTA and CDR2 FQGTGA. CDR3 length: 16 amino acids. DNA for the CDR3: TGTGCCAGCAGCTCCCTGGGGAGGGCCTCATACAATGAGCAGTTCTTC. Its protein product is CASSSLGRASYNEQFF.

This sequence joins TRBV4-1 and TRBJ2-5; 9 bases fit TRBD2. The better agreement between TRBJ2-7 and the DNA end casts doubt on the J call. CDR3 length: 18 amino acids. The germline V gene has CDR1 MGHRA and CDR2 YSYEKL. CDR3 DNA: TGCGCCAGCAGCCAAGGCCCTAGCGGGACCTCCGGGACCTACGAGCAGTACTTC. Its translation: CASSQGPSGTSGTYEQYF.

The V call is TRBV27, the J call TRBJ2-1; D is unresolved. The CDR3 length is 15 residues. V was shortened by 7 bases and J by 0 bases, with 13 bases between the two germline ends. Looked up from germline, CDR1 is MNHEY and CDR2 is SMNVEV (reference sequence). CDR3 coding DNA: TGTGCCAGCACGTTGACTCTGAGCTCCTACAATGAGCAGTTCTTC. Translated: CASTLTLSSYNEQFF.

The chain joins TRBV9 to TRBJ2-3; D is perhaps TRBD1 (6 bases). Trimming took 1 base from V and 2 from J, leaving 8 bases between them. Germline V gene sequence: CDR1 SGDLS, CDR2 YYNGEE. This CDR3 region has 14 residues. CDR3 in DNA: TGTGCCAGCAGCGTACGGGACACCACAGATACGCAGTATTTT. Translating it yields CASSVRDTTDTQYF.

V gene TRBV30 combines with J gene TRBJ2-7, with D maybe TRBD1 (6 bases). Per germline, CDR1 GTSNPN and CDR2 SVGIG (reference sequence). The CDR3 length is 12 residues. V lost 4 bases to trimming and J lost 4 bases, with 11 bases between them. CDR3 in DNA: TGTGCCTGGAAGGCCCAGGGGTACGAGCAGTACTTC. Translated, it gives CAWKAQGYEQYF.

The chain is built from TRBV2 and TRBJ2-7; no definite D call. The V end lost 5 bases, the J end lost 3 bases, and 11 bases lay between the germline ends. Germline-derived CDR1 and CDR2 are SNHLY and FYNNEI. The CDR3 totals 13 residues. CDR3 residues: CASSYGWNYEQYF. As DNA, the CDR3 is TGTGCCAGCAGTTACGGGTGGAACTACGAGCAGTACTTC.